The entry that follows covers one TCR beta chain sequence. Its antigen is not known. The data originate from a study of cytomegalovirus exposure and HLA in healthy donors. Turning to the study itself: The 130 or so validation repertoires, a later analysis reported, used the same platform as the approximately 650 first-cohort repertoires. Study results and caveats: A later analysis found first-cohort TCR clusters tended to co-occur in the 90 to 150 validation repertoires.

The CDR3 is 13 residues long. Germline V CDR1 and CDR2: MDHEN, SYDVKM. Losses at the gene ends were 5 bases for V and 9 bases for J; bases not matched to a gene: 9. Assay: immunoSEQ multiplex PCR; the TCRdb copy retains only in-frame clones and omits some. This sample yields around 250,000 clones, of which 90% are seen a single time; 2.5% to 3.5% belongs to the top ten. This chain links TRBV28 with TRBJ2-7, with TRBD1 identical over 8 bases. Sequencing was performed on PBMCs. The TCR sequence derives from a young woman in good health and CMV-seronegative. CDR3 in DNA: TGTGCCAGCAGTATGGACAGGGTATTTGCGCAGTACTTC. As protein: CASSMDRVFAQYF.